Listed here are 27 T cell receptor beta chains from one sample, sequenced in a study of cytomegalovirus exposure and HLA in healthy donors. TCRdb keeps only in-frame clones here, not all; method: immunoSEQ multiplex PCR. This table has some 83,000 clones, approximately 93% appearing once. Sequencing input: PBMCs. Receptors were obtained from a woman between 18 and 29 years old in good health and CMV-seropositive.

The chain carries TRBV6-6 and TRBJ2-7, with D possibly matching TRBD2 (6 bases). The CDR3 has 14 amino acids. Germline V lookup: CDR1 MNHNY, CDR2 SVGAGI (reference sequence). With 2 bases removed from V and 7 bases from J, the gap between germline ends came to 15 bases. CDR3 in DNA: TGTGCCAGCAGTTACCCAGGGACTGGGAATGAGCAGTACTTC. Its protein is CASSYPGTGNEQYF.

The chain employs TRBV11-1 and TRBJ1-1; D uncertain. Trimming took 1 base from V and 4 from J, leaving 10 bases between them. Germline CDR1 is SGHAT and CDR2 is FQDESV (reference sequence). This CDR3 comprises 14 residues. The CDR3 spells CASSLERDITEAFF. CDR3 DNA sequence: TGTGCCAGCAGCTTAGAGAGGGATATCACTGAAGCTTTCTTT.

V usage is TRBV4-2 and J usage is TRBJ2-5; D gene uncertain. This CDR3 region has 11 residues. Germline CDR1 LGHNA, CDR2 YNFKEQ. V was trimmed by 2 bases and J by 4 bases, leaving 2 bases between them. CDR3 sequence reads: CASSQLETQYF. In DNA form, the CDR3 reads TGTGCCAGCAGCCAACTAGAGACCCAGTACTTC.

This rearrangement joins TRBV30 to TRBJ1-2, with 7 bases that match TRBD1. Per germline, CDR1 GTSNPN and CDR2 SVGIG (reference sequence). The CDR3 is made up of 15 amino acids. The V gene end was trimmed by 5 bases and the J gene end by 2 bases; junction bases not matched to a gene: 11. CDR3 loop: CAWPFTQGENYGYTF. CDR3 nucleotide sequence: TGTGCCTGGCCTTTTACCCAGGGGGAGAACTATGGCTACACCTTC.

This sequence joins TRBV2 and TRBJ2-3, with D hard to call. Germline V CDR1 and CDR2: SNHLY, FYNNEI. Trimming stripped 6 bases from V and 4 bases from J, with 14 bases between. The length of the CDR3 is 14 residues. The CDR3 DNA reads TGTGCCAGCAGCGTGGGTCCAGCGCCAGATACGCAGTATTTT. This gives the protein CASSVGPAPDTQYF. The variable domain in full, completed from reference TRBV2 and TRBJ2-3, reads EPEVTQTPSHQVTQMGQEVILRCVPISNHLYFYWYRQILGQKVEFLVSFYNNEISEKSEIFDDQFSVERPDGSNFTLKIRSTKLEDSAMYFCASSVGPAPDTQYFGPGTRLTVL.

The chain links TRBV5-6 to TRBJ2-7; D perhaps matches TRBD1 (5 bases). Germline V gives CDR1 SGHDT, CDR2 YYEEEE. The CDR3 has 12 residues. The V end was cut by 0 bases, the J end by 8 bases, with 9 bases between. The CDR3 is CASSLDKGKQYF. The CDR3 region has the DNA TGTGCCAGCAGCTTGGACAAGGGGAAGCAGTACTTC.

The chain uses TRBV7-9 and TRBJ1-1; 8 bases match TRBD1. Germline trimming cut 1 base from V and 5 bases from J; bases unmatched to any gene: 3. Germline V CDR1 and CDR2: SEHNR, FQNEAQ (reference sequence). CDR3 size: 14 residues. CDR3 amino acids: CASSLGQGRTEAFF. CDR3 coding DNA: TGTGCCAGCAGCTTAGGACAGGGGAGGACTGAAGCTTTCTTT.

V gene TRBV29-1 combines with J gene TRBJ1-2; 8 bases map to TRBD1. CDR3 length equals 12 residues. Germline CDR1 reads SQVTM; CDR2 reads ANQGSEA. Trimming cost V 5 bases and J 8 bases; bases outside gene matches: 7. CDR3 DNA sequence: TGCAGCGTTCATGGACAGGGCGGCGGCTACACCTTC. This translates into CSVHGQGGGYTF.

The chain joins TRBV4-3 to TRBJ2-2; 7 nucleotides line up with TRBD2. V lost 3 bases and J lost 3; bases outside the gene matches: 4. There are 15 residues in the CDR3. Germline CDR1 and CDR2: LGHNA and YSLEER. The CDR3 DNA follows: TGCGCCAGCAGCCAGGGGACTAAATACACCGGGGAGCTGTTTTTT. Translating it yields CASSQGTKYTGELFF.

The chain is built from TRBV5-8 and TRBJ1-5, with TRBD1 matching over 7 bases. Germline values: CDR1 SGHTS, CDR2 YDEGEE. The CDR3 length is 18 residues. The V and J ends lost 5 bases and 0 bases, in that order; junction bases with no gene match: 14. CDR3 bases: TGTGCCAGCAGACACCAGCGACAGGGCCTCTATAGCAATCAGCCCCAGCATTTT. Protein: CASRHQRQGLYSNQPQHF.

V is TRBV28 and J is TRBJ1-6, with D possibly TRBD1 on 5 matching bases. V lost 5 bases to trimming and J lost 9 bases, with 8 bases between them. The CDR3 sequence is 12 residues long. In germline, CDR1 is MDHEN, CDR2 SYDVKM. CDR3 sequence: CASSDSGSPLHF. In DNA, the CDR3 is TGTGCCAGCAGTGACAGTGGTTCACCCCTCCACTTT.

This clone appeared once. This sequence joins TRBV5-6 and TRBJ1-5; D ambiguous. This CDR3 is built from 14 residues. V was clipped by 0 bases and J by 3 bases, with 7 bases between them. Germline CDR1 reads SGHDT; CDR2 reads YYEEEE. The chain's CDR3 is CASSLGLHNQPQHF. For the CDR3, the DNA is TGTGCCAGCAGCTTGGGGTTACACAATCAGCCCCAGCATTTT.

In this sample, this clone turned up once. The rearrangement links TRBV27 to TRBJ1-2, with TRBD1 matching over 9 bases. CDR1 is MNHEY and CDR2 is SMNVEV in the germline V gene (reference sequence). This CDR3 comprises 15 residues. J gave up 8 bases and V 5 bases, and 12 bases lay outside the gene matches. The chain's CDR3 is CASSPNDRGSAGYTF. For the CDR3, the DNA is TGTGCCAGCAGTCCAAATGACAGGGGGTCTGCCGGCTACACCTTC.

The count of this clone is one. The chain is built from TRBV7-9 and TRBJ1-2; no clear D gene. This CDR3 comprises 14 residues. Trimming removed 5 bases at V and 4 bases at J, with 14 bases between. The germline CDR1 and CDR2 sequences are SEHNR and FQNEAQ (reference sequence). CDR3 region: CASSIPLAFYGYTF. In DNA, the CDR3 is TGTGCCAGCAGCATTCCTCTCGCGTTCTATGGCTACACCTTC.

The rearrangement joins TRBV29-1 to TRBJ2-1; 12 nucleotides line up with TRBD2. CDR1 is SQVTM, CDR2 ANQGSEA, per germline. The CDR3 length is 14 residues. The ends lost 7 bases at V and 4 bases at J; junction bases unmatched: 5. Here the CDR3 DNA reads TGCAGCGCCGGGCTAGCGGGGGGGTACAATGAGCAGTTCTTC. Protein: CSAGLAGGYNEQFF.

The rearrangement joins TRBV5-1 to TRBJ1-1; D ambiguous. The CDR3 is 15 residues long. Germline-derived CDR1 and CDR2 are SGHRS and YFSETQ. Deletions cut 4 bases from V and 1 base from J, with 14 bases between. The CDR3 spells CASSVAARGNTEAFF. The CDR3 bases are TGCGCCAGCAGCGTGGCCGCAAGAGGGAACACTGAAGCTTTCTTT.

The chain uses TRBV10-3 and TRBJ2-2, with D tentatively TRBD1 (5 bases). In germline, CDR1 is ENHRY, CDR2 SYGVKD. The V end lost 0 bases, the J end lost 4 bases, and 18 bases lay between the germline ends. The CDR3 has 18 residues. The CDR3 region has the DNA TGTGCCATCAGTGAGTCGACTCAGGGCGTGTTGGGCACCGGGGAGCTGTTTTTT. It encodes CAISESTQGVLGTGELFF.

The chain recombines TRBV29-1 with TRBJ2-7; D is ambiguous. Deletions cut 0 bases from V and 2 bases from J, with 8 bases between. The CDR3 extends over 13 amino acids. Germline V lookup: CDR1 SQVTM, CDR2 ANQGSEA. Here the CDR3 reads CSVEDGQTYEQYF. CDR3 nucleotide sequence: TGCAGCGTTGAAGATGGCCAGACCTACGAGCAGTACTTC.

In DNA form, the CDR3 reads TGTGCCAGCAGTGACACAGGGGGACGTGAAAAACTGTTTTTT. It specifies CASSDTGGREKLFF. V usage is TRBV6-1 and J usage is TRBJ1-4, with 8 nucleotides matching TRBD1. V was clipped by 3 bases and J by 7 bases; unmatched bases: 4. In germline, CDR1 is MNHNS, CDR2 SASEGT. The CDR3 runs to 14 residues.

Details on this clone: The same CDR3 also results from other DNA sequences found in this sample. The chain recombines TRBV7-3 with TRBJ2-3; D might be TRBD2 (5 bases). Per germline, CDR1 SGHTA and CDR2 FQGTGA. The V and J ends lost 1 base and 0 bases respectively, with 8 bases between them. The CDR3 sequence is 15 residues long. Here the CDR3 reads CASSLNEGSTDTQYF. The CDR3 DNA sequence: TGTGCCAGCAGCTTAAATGAGGGTAGCACAGATACGCAGTATTTT.

This clone was seen just once. The gene calls are TRBV29-1 and TRBJ2-2; TRBD2 aligns across 11 bases. V gave up 4 bases and J gave up 6 bases; unmatched junction bases: 7. This CDR3 spans 15 amino acids. Per the germline V gene, CDR1 is SQVTM and CDR2 is ANQGSEA. The CDR3 loop is CSVVGLAGGAGELFF. The CDR3 coding sequence is TGCAGCGTTGTTGGGCTAGCGGGGGGCGCCGGGGAGCTGTTTTTT.

The chain joins TRBV5-1 to TRBJ2-3; 12 bases map to TRBD2. This CDR3 has 14 residues. The V segment lost 6 bases and the J segment 4 bases; nucleotides outside the gene matches: 3. Per the germline V gene, CDR1 is SGHRS and CDR2 is YFSETQ. This CDR3 is CASTSSGRADTQYF. The CDR3 nucleotides are TGCGCCAGCACTTCTAGCGGGAGGGCAGATACGCAGTATTTT. Looking up the rest from reference TRBV5-1 and TRBJ2-3 gives the full variable domain: KAGVTQTPRYLIKTRGQQVTLSCSPISGHRSVSWYQQTPGQGLQFLFEYFSETQRNKGNFPGRFSGRQFSNSRSEMNVSTLELGDSALYLCASTSSGRADTQYFGPGTRLTVL.

The chain uses TRBV7-2 and TRBJ2-5; 14 bases match TRBD2. The length of the CDR3 is 18 residues. From germline, CDR1 is SGHTA and CDR2 FQGNSA. The V segment lost 2 bases and the J segment 5 bases; nucleotides outside the gene matches: 10. DNA for the CDR3: TGTGCCAGCAGCTTAAGACTAGCGGGGGGGCCGAGGAGGGAGACCCAGTACTTC. Translation gives CASSLRLAGGPRRETQYF.

V gene TRBV6-5 combines with J gene TRBJ1-1; D not resolved. CDR1 is MNHEY, CDR2 SVGAGI, per germline. With 2 bases removed from V and 8 bases from J, the gap between germline ends came to 12 bases. CDR3 length equals 13 residues. CDR3 sequence reads: CASSYPTWAEAFF. In nucleotides, the CDR3 is TGTGCCAGCAGTTACCCCACTTGGGCCGAAGCTTTCTTT.

This chain joins TRBV4-3 and TRBJ1-5, with unresolved D. Germline V gene lookup returns CDR1 LGHNA and CDR2 YSLEER. Trimming stripped 0 bases from V and 6 bases from J, with 12 bases between. CDR3 length equals 15 residues. The CDR3 here is CASSQDIERVQPQHF. The CDR3 DNA sequence: TGCGCCAGCAGCCAAGATATTGAGAGGGTTCAGCCCCAGCATTTT.

This rearrangement joins TRBV21-1 to TRBJ2-7; the DNA was not used to check the table's D call, TRBD1. TRBV21-1 is designated a pseudogene. This CDR3 spans 15 amino acids. The DNA for the CDR3 is TGTGCCAGCAGCCCCCGGGACAGGGCTTCCTACGAGCAGTACTTC. Protein: CASSPRDRASYEQYF.

J is TRBJ1-1 and V is TRBV4-1; D is perhaps TRBD1 (6 bases). V lost 0 bases to trimming and J lost 1 base, with 15 bases between them. This CDR3 has 17 amino acids. CDR1 is MGHRA and CDR2 is YSYEKL in the germline V gene. The CDR3 here is CASSQDSAGAPNTEAFF. The DNA for the CDR3 is TGCGCCAGCAGCCAAGATAGTGCAGGGGCCCCGAACACTGAAGCTTTCTTT.